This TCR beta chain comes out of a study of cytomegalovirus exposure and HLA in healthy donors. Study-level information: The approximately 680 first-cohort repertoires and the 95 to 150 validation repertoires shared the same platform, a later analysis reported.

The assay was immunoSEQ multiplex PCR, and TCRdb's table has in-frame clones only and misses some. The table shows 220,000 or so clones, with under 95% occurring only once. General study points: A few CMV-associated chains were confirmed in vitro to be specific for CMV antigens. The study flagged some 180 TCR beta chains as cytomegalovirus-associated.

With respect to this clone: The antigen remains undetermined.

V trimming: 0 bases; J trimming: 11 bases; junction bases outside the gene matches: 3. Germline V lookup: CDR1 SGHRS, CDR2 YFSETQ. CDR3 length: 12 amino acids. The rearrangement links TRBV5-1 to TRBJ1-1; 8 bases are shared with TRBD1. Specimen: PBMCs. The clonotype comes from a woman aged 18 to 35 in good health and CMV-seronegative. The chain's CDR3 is CASSLEDRVAFF. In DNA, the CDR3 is TGCGCCAGCAGCTTGGAGGACAGGGTGGCTTTCTTT.